Listed below are T cell receptor beta chains from one sample, sequenced in a study of blood T cell repertoires in COVID-19. The assay was immunoSEQ multiplex PCR, and TCRdb's table has in-frame clones only and misses some. The profile shows 90,000 to 150,000 clones, approximately 90% of them singletons. Sequencing was performed on peripheral blood. The receptors were gathered from a man between 65 and 79 years old with active or convalescent COVID-19. CDR3s include the opening cysteine and the closing phenylalanine or tryptophan. Each record gives: V gene, clone size, D gene, J gene, CDR3 protein, CDR3 DNA. A D gene is named only where the DNA matches it firmly. A clone size is listed for some rows: how often the clone was seen (once, few, many), or a class if it is expanded.

>TRBV7-2|few|TRBD2|TRBJ2-3
CASSPRTSGTDTQYF
TGTGCCAGCAGCCCCCGGACTAGCGGCACAGATACGCAGTATTTT
>TRBV27|NA|NA|TRBJ1-2
CASSFLDGNYGYTF
TGTGCCAGCAGTTTCTTAGACGGGAACTATGGCTACACCTTC
>TRBV28|NA|TRBD2|TRBJ2-7
CASNVREGNPYEQYF
TGTGCCAGCAATGTCAGGGAGGGGAACCCCTACGAGCAGTACTTC
>TRBV24-1|NA|NA|TRBJ1-6
CATSDTAYNSPLHF
TGTGCCACCAGTGATACTGCCTATAATTCACCCCTCCACTTT
>TRBV28|NA|TRBD2|TRBJ2-1
CASSLSTSGSRRHEQFF
TGTGCCAGCAGTTTGAGTACTAGCGGGAGCCGAAGACATGAGCAGTTCTTC
>TRBV5-1|NA|NA|TRBJ1-2
CASSFPGNYGYTF
TGCGCCAGCAGCTTCCCAGGCAACTATGGCTACACCTTC
>TRBV4-1|NA|TRBD1|TRBJ2-1
CASSPNRGSSYNEQFF
TGCGCCAGCAGCCCTAACAGGGGGAGCTCCTACAATGAGCAGTTCTTC
>TRBV5-6|NA|NA|TRBJ2-3
CASSLGWAPDRTQYF
TGTGCCAGCAGCTTGGGATGGGCGCCGGATCGTACGCAGTATTTT
>TRBV6-5|NA|NA|TRBJ1-5
CASRAFGGGGQPQHF
TGTGCCAGCAGGGCCTTCGGGGGGGGAGGACAGCCCCAGCATTTT
>TRBV12-3/TRBV12-4|NA|NA|TRBJ2-7
CASSLSSLEQYF
TGTGCCAGCAGCCTTAGTAGCCTGGAGCAGTACTTC
>TRBV7-9|NA|NA|TRBJ1-6
CASSLLDSNSPLHF
TGTGCCAGCAGCTTACTGGACAGTAATTCACCCCTCCACTTT
>TRBV2|NA|NA|TRBJ1-3
CASMIGGAGNTIYF
TGTGCCAGCATGATAGGGGGTGCTGGAAACACCATATATTTT
>TRBV19|NA|NA|TRBJ1-5
CASNRSNQPQHF
TGTGCCAGTAATCGTAGCAATCAGCCCCAGCATTTT
>TRBV28|NA|TRBD1|TRBJ1-1
CASRKQGSGTEAFF
TGTGCCAGCAGAAAACAGGGGTCGGGCACTGAAGCTTTCTTT
>TRBV11-2|NA|NA|TRBJ2-7
CASSLTGSEQYF
TGTGCCAGCAGCTTAACGGGAAGCGAGCAGTACTTC
>TRBV29-1|NA|TRBD1|TRBJ1-4
CSVAQGGGGEKLFF
TGCAGCGTGGCCCAAGGGGGCGGTGGTGAAAAACTGTTTTTT
>TRBV7-8|NA|TRBD1|TRBJ1-1
CASSLALGGNTEAFF
TGTGCCAGCAGCTTAGCGTTAGGGGGCAACACTGAAGCTTTCTTT
>TRBV18|NA|TRBD2|TRBJ2-3
CASLPLAGGRTDTQYF
TGTGCCAGCTTACCACTAGCGGGAGGTAGGACAGATACGCAGTATTTT